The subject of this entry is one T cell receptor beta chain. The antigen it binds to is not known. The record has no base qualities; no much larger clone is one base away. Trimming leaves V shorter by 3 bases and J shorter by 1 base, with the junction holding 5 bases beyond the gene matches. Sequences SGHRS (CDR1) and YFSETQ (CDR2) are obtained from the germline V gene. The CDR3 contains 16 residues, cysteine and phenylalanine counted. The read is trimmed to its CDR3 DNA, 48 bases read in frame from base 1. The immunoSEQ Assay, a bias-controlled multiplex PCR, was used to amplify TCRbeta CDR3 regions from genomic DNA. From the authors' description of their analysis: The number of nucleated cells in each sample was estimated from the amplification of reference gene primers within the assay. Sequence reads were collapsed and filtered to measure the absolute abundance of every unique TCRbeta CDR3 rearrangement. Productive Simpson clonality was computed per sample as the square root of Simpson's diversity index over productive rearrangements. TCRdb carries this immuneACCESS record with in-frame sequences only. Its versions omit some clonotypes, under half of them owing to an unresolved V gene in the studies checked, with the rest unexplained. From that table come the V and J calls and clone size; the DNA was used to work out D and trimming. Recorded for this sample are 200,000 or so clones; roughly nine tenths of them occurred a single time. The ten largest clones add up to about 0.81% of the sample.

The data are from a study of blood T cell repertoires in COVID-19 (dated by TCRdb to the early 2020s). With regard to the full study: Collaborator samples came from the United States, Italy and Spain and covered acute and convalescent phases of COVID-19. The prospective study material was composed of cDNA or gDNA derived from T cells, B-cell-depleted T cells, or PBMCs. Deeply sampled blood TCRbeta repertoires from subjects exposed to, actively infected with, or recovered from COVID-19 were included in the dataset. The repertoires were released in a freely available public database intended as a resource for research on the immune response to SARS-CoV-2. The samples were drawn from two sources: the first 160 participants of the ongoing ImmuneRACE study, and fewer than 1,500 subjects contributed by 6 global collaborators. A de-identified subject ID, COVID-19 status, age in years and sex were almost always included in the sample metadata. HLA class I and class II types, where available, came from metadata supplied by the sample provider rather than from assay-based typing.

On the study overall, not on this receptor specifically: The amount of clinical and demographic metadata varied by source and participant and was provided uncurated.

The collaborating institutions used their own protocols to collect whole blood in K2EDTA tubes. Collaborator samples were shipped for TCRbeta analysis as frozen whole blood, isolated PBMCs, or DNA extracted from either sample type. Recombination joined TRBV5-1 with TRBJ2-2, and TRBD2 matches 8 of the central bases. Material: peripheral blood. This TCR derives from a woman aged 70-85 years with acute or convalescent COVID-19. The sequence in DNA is TGCGCCAGCAGCTCCCTTCTAGCGGGGAACACCGGGGAGCTGTTTTTT. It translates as CASSSLLAGNTGELFF.